The T cell receptor (beta chain) under discussion was sequenced for a study of PD-L1 blockade in urothelial cancer (dated by TCRdb to the late 2010s). In the study overall: Therapy was started in about 2014 for all patients, and atezolizumab 1,200 mg was administered intravenously every 3 weeks. About 10 patients achieved durable clinical benefit and around 19 did not. Some 30 patients had pretreatment blood TCR-seq, about 24 had at least one posttreatment blood collection, and about 24 had tumor TCR-seq. Progression-free survival longer than 6 months counted as durable clinical benefit, and TCR features were additionally tested against both progression-free and overall survival. Blood samples were analyzed at 3 weeks after treatment start (second dose) and at 6 weeks after treatment start. The study, an exploratory multi-omic analysis, examined somatic, immune and clinical correlates of response to PD-L1 blockade with atezolizumab in urothelial cancer. TCR sequencing covered pretreatment tumor samples and matched, serially collected peripheral blood taken before and after atezolizumab treatment. Blood samples gave a median of about 150,000 T cells and approximately 80,000 unique TCRs, with a median clonality of around 0.074. About 90% of the roughly 30 patients were males with bladder-origin urothelial cancer, and about 65% of the roughly 30 reported a prior smoking history. An ECOG performance status of 0 or 1 was recorded for the patients, and 0 to 3 prior chemotherapy regimens had been received by the patients. In the same patients, whole exome sequencing and RNA sequencing of pretreatment tumors were performed in addition to TCR sequencing.

The paper as a whole reports these results and caveats: A pretreatment peripheral blood TCR clonality below the median was linked to improved progression-free and overall survival. Because the sample size was small (n ≈ 27) and many exploratory analyses were performed, the results are intended to be hypothesis-generating. Among patients with durable benefit, tumor-associated TCR clones showed greater expansion in peripheral blood 3 weeks after treatment started (n ≈ 20, p = 0.022).

Taken from the germline V gene (reference sequence), the CDR1 and CDR2 loops are WNHNN and SYGVQD. There are 16 amino acids in the CDR3, from cysteine to phenylalanine inclusive. The entry retains the CDR3 DNA only, 48 bases that are in frame from base 1. Trimming accounts for 5 bases at V and 6 bases at J, while the number of junction bases matched to no gene is 11. As concerns this clone: Its recognized antigen is unknown. No base-level quality is on record; no much larger clone is a single base apart.

The cohort comprised more than 25 patients with locally advanced or metastatic urothelial carcinoma treated at Memorial Sloan Kettering on a trial protocol. Peripheral blood mononuclear cells were collected pretreatment and during treatment, with between 1 and 8 total time points per patient. The Qiagen DNeasy Blood extraction kit was used to purify genomic DNA from total PBMCs and tumor samples. PBMCs were collected pretreatment and during treatment, and were isolated and stored as previously described. To estimate absolute template abundance from read counts, synthetic TCR analog templates were spiked into each PCR. The immunoSEQ assay used bias-controlled V and J gene primers to amplify TCRbeta CDR3 regions from genomic DNA. Sequencing of rearranged TCRbeta segments was done at approximately 20X coverage. The paper's processing steps were these. Clustering was used to correct sequencing errors, and CDR3s were annotated against IMGT to assign V, D and J genes. Out-of-frame and stop-codon sequences were excluded, and only productive TCRbeta rearrangements were used in downstream analyses. To compute clonality, Shannon entropy was normalized by the log of the number of unique productive sequences and then subtracted from one. Clones differing between time points or between blood and tumor were identified by Fisher's exact test with Benjamini-Hochberg correction at adjusted p below 0.01. TCRdb holds this immuneACCESS table with in-frame rearrangements only. Some clones are missing; in checked studies, unresolved V genes explain under half, and the rest has no known cause. V and J calls and clone size are those listed in that table; D and trimming were worked out from the DNA. This sample has some 67,000 clones in its table, and approximately 88% of those were observed once. The ten most abundant clones make up roughly 3.3% of the sample.

The rearranged chain carries TRBV10-1 and TRBJ2-7; TRBD1 agrees with 12 junctional bases. Source: PBMCs, taken around atezolizumab (anti-PD-L1) treatment. The clonotype comes from a man in his fifties or sixties with urothelial cancer. The DNA sequence is TGCGCCAGCAGTAATCCCGGGACAGGGGGCTTAGGCGAGCAGTACTTC. Its translation is CASSNPGTGGLGEQYF.